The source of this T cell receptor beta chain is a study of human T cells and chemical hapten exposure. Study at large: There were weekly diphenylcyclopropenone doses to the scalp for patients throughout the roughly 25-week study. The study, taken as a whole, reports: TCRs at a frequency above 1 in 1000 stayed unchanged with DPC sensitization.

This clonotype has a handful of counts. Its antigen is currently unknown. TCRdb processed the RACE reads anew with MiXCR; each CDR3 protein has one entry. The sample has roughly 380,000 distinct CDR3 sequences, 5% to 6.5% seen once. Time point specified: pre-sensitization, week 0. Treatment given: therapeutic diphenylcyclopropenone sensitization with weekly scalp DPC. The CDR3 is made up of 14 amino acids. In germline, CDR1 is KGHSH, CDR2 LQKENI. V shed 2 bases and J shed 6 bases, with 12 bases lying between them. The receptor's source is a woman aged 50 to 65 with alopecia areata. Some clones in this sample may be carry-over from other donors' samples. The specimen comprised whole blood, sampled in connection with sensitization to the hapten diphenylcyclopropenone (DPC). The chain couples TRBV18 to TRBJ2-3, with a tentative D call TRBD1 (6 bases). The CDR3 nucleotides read TGTGCCAGCTCACCAGCCCGGGACACGGATACGCAGTATTTT. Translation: CASSPARDTDTQYF.